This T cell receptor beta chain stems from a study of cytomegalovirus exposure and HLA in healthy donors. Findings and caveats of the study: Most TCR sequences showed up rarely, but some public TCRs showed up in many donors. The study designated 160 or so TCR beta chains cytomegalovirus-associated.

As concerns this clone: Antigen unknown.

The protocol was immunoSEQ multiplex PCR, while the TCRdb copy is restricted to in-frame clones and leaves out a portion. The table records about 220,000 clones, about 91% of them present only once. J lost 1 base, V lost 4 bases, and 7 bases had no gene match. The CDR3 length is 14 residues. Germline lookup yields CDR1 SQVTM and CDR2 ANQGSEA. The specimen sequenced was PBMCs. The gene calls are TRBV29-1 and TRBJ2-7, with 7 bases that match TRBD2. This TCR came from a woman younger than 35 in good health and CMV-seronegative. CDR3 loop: CSVVGGTPSYEQYF. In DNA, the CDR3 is TGCAGCGTTGTGGGGGGGACTCCTTCCTACGAGCAGTACTTC.